A single sample is the source of the 20 T cell receptor beta chains below, sequenced in a study of blood T cell repertoires in COVID-19. The assay was immunoSEQ multiplex PCR, and TCRdb's table has in-frame clones only and misses some. The sample includes more than 400,000 clones, roughly 91% of them seen just once. Sequencing used PBMCs or T cells enriched from blood (not recorded which). The receptors were sampled from a man between 18 and 29 years old who had recovered from COVID-19.

The CDR3 DNA follows: TGTGCCAGCAGTGAAGTAAGACTAAGCAACGAGCAGTACTTC. Translation gives CASSEVRLSNEQYF. The chain carries TRBV6-1 and TRBJ2-7; possibly TRBD2 for D (5 bases). The CDR3 runs to 14 residues. Germline lookup yields CDR1 MNHNS and CDR2 SASEGT. The ends were cut back, 1 base at V and 5 bases at J, with 12 bases in the middle.

J is TRBJ2-3 and V is TRBV10-1; tentatively, D is TRBD2 (5 bases). CDR3 size: 15 residues. Germline assignment: CDR1 WNHNN and CDR2 SYGVQD (reference sequence). V was trimmed by 3 bases and J by 3 bases, leaving 13 bases between them. In DNA form, the CDR3 reads TGCGCCAGCAGTGACCCCGGAGGAATGACAGATACGCAGTATTTT. Translating gives CASSDPGGMTDTQYF.

The J gene is TRBJ1-6, the V gene TRBV2, with 10 positions matching TRBD1. Germline loops: CDR1 SNHLY, CDR2 FYNNEI. V lost 10 bases to trimming and J lost 10 bases; unmatched junction nucleotides: 7. This CDR3 has 13 amino acids. CDR3 amino acids: CATGQGSTSPLHF. CDR3 DNA sequence: TGTGCCACGGGACAGGGGTCTACATCACCCCTCCACTTT.

This chain links TRBV2 with TRBJ2-2, with D unresolved. V lost 7 bases to trimming and J lost 2 bases, with 8 bases between them. The V gene's germline CDR1 is SNHLY and CDR2 FYNNEI. CDR3 length equals 13 residues. Written as DNA, the CDR3 is TGTGCCAGCACCAGAACCAACACCGGGGAGCTGTTTTTT. Translated, it gives CASTRTNTGELFF. Full variable domain (remainder filled in from reference TRBV2 and TRBJ2-2): EPEVTQTPSHQVTQMGQEVILRCVPISNHLYFYWYRQILGQKVEFLVSFYNNEISEKSEIFDDQFSVERPDGSNFTLKIRSTKLEDSAMYFCASTRTNTGELFFGEGSRLTVL.

This chain uses TRBV28 with TRBJ2-1, with TRBD1 matching over 9 bases. This CDR3 is built from 16 residues. The trim removed 9 bases at V and 8 bases at J, leaving 17 bases unmatched. CDR1 is MDHEN and CDR2 is SYDVKM in the germline V gene. CDR3 protein: CASTLPGTGIGDEQFF. The CDR3 bases are TGTGCCAGTACTCTCCCGGGGACAGGGATCGGCGATGAGCAGTTCTTC.

The V gene is TRBV19, the J gene TRBJ1-1; 8 nucleotides line up with TRBD1. This CDR3 is 13 amino acids long. V was pared by 10 bases and J by 1 base, with 5 bases of the junction left unmatched. The germline CDR1 and CDR2 sequences are LNHDA and SQIVND (reference sequence). The CDR3 DNA reads TGTGCCATCAAAGACAGGGGGAACACTGAAGCTTTCTTT. Translated: CAIKDRGNTEAFF.

The chain carries TRBV6-5 and TRBJ2-3; tentative D call: TRBD1 (6 bases). The V end lost 7 bases, the J end lost 2 bases, and 13 bases lay between the germline ends. This CDR3 spans 14 amino acids. The germline V gene has CDR1 MNHEY and CDR2 SVGAGI. The CDR3 nucleotides read TGTGCCAGCAAAAAGGACAGACCCACAGATACGCAGTATTTT. Protein product: CASKKDRPTDTQYF.

The chain recombines TRBV7-2 with TRBJ1-2; a possible D gene is TRBD1 (6 bases). Germline lookup yields CDR1 SGHTA and CDR2 FQGNSA. CDR3 length: 15 amino acids. The V end lost 4 bases, the J end lost 8 bases, and 20 bases lay between the germline ends. The DNA for the CDR3 is TGTGCCAGCAGCTACAGTTACGGACAGCCGGCGGGCTACACCTTC. It encodes CASSYSYGQPAGYTF.

The chain carries TRBV6-1 and TRBJ1-1, with 7 bases that match TRBD1. The trim removed 3 bases at V and 4 bases at J, leaving 8 bases unmatched. The germline V gene has CDR1 MNHNS and CDR2 SASEGT. This CDR3 has 15 amino acids. The CDR3 is CASSETQGGGTEAFF. The CDR3 DNA sequence: TGTGCCAGCAGTGAGACCCAGGGGGGCGGCACTGAAGCTTTCTTT.

The V and J genes are TRBV29-1 and TRBJ2-2; 11 bases line up with TRBD2. Germline CDR1 SQVTM, CDR2 ANQGSEA. The J segment lost 4 bases and the V segment lost 6 bases, leaving 16 bases of the junction unmatched. The CDR3 consists of 18 residues. CDR3 in amino acids: CSVPRSGRAFFGTGELFF. Here the CDR3 DNA reads TGCAGCGTCCCTCGTAGCGGGAGGGCCTTTTTTGGCACCGGGGAGCTGTTTTTT.

J is TRBJ2-5 and V is TRBV27, with 11 bases identical to TRBD2. The CDR3 sequence is 14 residues long. Germline-derived CDR1 and CDR2 are MNHEY and SMNVEV (reference sequence). Trimming took 6 bases from V and 1 from J; bases not matched to a gene: 1. The CDR3: CASRTSGIQETQYF. As DNA, the CDR3 is TGTGCCAGCAGGACTAGCGGGATCCAAGAGACCCAGTACTTC.

The chain has TRBV27 and TRBJ2-2; D gene ambiguous. CDR3 length equals 15 residues. The germline gives CDR1 MNHEY, CDR2 SMNVEV (reference sequence). Deletions cut 0 bases from V and 0 bases from J, with 5 bases between. In DNA form, the CDR3 reads TGTGCCAGCAGTTTATCCTATTCGAACACCGGGGAGCTGTTTTTT. Translation gives CASSLSYSNTGELFF.

In its sample, this clone was seen once. The rearrangement joins TRBV2 to TRBJ1-4, with D unresolved. Germline CDR1 is SNHLY and CDR2 is FYNNEI. V gave up 2 bases and J gave up 6 bases, with 10 bases separating them. The CDR3 has 14 amino acids. The CDR3 reads CASSENSPYEKLFF. CDR3 in DNA: TGTGCCAGCAGTGAAAATTCTCCTTATGAAAAACTGTTTTTT. The whole variable domain, remainder taken from reference TRBV2 and TRBJ1-4, is EPEVTQTPSHQVTQMGQEVILRCVPISNHLYFYWYRQILGQKVEFLVSFYNNEISEKSEIFDDQFSVERPDGSNFTLKIRSTKLEDSAMYFCASSENSPYEKLFFGSGTQLSVL.

This chain links TRBV7-9 with TRBJ2-1; 8 bases are a match to TRBD2. The CDR3 is 14 amino acids. Germline values: CDR1 SEHNR, CDR2 FQNEAQ (reference sequence). With V trimmed by 2 bases and J by 7 bases, 4 bases remained unmatched. CDR3 bases: TGTGCCAGCAGCTTAAGCGGGAGAAGGAATGAGCAGTTCTTC. It yields the protein CASSLSGRRNEQFF. The full variable domain, completed using reference TRBV7-9 and TRBJ2-1, is DTGVSQNPRHKITKRGQNVTFRCDPISEHNRLYWYRQTLGQGPEFLTYFQNEAQLEKSRLLSDRFSAERPKGSFSTLEIQRTEQGDSAMYLCASSLSGRRNEQFFGPGTRLTVL.

The chain joins TRBV30 to TRBJ1-1; the D gene is possibly TRBD1 (6 bases). The V gene's germline CDR1 is GTSNPN and CDR2 SVGIG (reference sequence). The V and J ends lost 5 bases and 9 bases respectively, with 13 bases between them. This CDR3 is 11 amino acids long. The CDR3 reads CAWSGRDKAFF. Written as DNA, the CDR3 is TGTGCCTGGTCCGGCAGGGACAAAGCTTTCTTT.

This clone was recorded only once. The chain carries TRBV11-1 and TRBJ2-3; TRBD2 is a possible D gene (7 bases). From germline, CDR1 is SGHAT and CDR2 FQDESV (reference sequence). V was shortened by 4 bases and J by 1 base, with 15 bases between the two germline ends. The length of the CDR3 is 16 residues. For the CDR3, the DNA is TGTGCCAGCAGCTCGCGCCTAGGGGGGGGCACAGATACGCAGTATTTT. Translating gives CASSSRLGGGTDTQYF.

V gene TRBV11-2 combines with J gene TRBJ1-2; D may be TRBD1 (6 bases). Germline values: CDR1 SGHAT, CDR2 FQNNGV. The germline V and J ends were trimmed by 3 bases and 7 bases, with 12 bases remaining between them. The CDR3 has 13 amino acids. The DNA for the CDR3 is TGTGCCAGCAGCTTCACGGGGGGCGTTGGCTACACCTTC. Protein: CASSFTGGVGYTF.

This clone has just a few counts. DNA of the CDR3: TGTGCCACCAGCGATCCGGATCAGCCCCAGCATTTT. It codes for CATSDPDQPQHF. This chain uses TRBV15 with TRBJ1-5; no reliable D call. In germline, CDR1 is LNHNV, CDR2 YYDKDF (reference sequence). The CDR3 spans 12 residues. The V end lost 5 bases, the J end lost 5 bases, and 7 bases lay between the germline ends.

V is TRBV24-1 and J is TRBJ1-6; D is possibly TRBD1 (5 bases). V gave up 2 bases and J gave up 14 bases, with 12 bases separating them. This CDR3 comprises 13 residues. CDR1 and CDR2 (germline): KGHDR, SFDVKD. For the CDR3, the DNA is TGTGCCACCAGTGATTACCTCGAAGGGGCCCTCCACTTT. This codes for CATSDYLEGALHF.

The J gene is TRBJ1-6, the V gene TRBV10-3, with D hard to call. Looked up from germline, CDR1 is ENHRY and CDR2 is SYGVKD. This CDR3 is 16 amino acids long. Deletions cut 0 bases from V and 4 bases from J, with 10 bases between. Here the CDR3 reads CAISESPGKYNSPLHF. The DNA for the CDR3 is TGTGCCATCAGTGAGTCGCCCGGGAAGTATAATTCACCCCTCCACTTT.